The clone carrying this TCR beta chain was counted ten times or more. The data are from a study of spatial heterogeneity in lung cancer. For the study at large: Beta-chain sequences consistently outnumbered alpha-chain sequences in detection.

Time point indicated: sample taken at primary tumor resection. Unsorted whole RNA of tumor, nontumor lung or frozen PBMC was sequenced. Each CDR3 protein is one row after TCRdb ran MiXCR on the 5' RACE reads. The table has over 6,500 distinct CDR3 sequences, roughly 3.9% seen once. Germline V lookup: CDR1 MRHNA, CDR2 SNTAGT. The CDR3 covers 13 residues. Trimming shortened V by 4 bases and J by 5 bases, and 11 bases separated the two germline ends. Sequences were derived from normal lung tissue next to the tumor, sampled at surgery. The sequence was collected from a female donor with early-stage non-small cell lung cancer. This chain uses TRBV6-4 with TRBJ1-1; D not certain. DNA of the CDR3: TGTGCCAGCAGTGTGTCTCAACAGACTGAAGCTTTCTTT. Protein product: CASSVSQQTEAFF.